A single T cell receptor beta chain is shown here with its context. Its antigen is not identified. The junction shows a germline mismatch at one end, possibly a read error. The CDR3 has 15 amino acids. Germline V gives CDR1 MNHNS, CDR2 SASEGT. This sample was included in a study of T-cell reconstitution after alpha-beta-depleted transplantation in children. Study-level results: The authors attributed T-cell counts and diversity one year after transplant mostly to newly produced T cells.

A TCRbeta library incorporating unique molecular identifiers was prepared. TCRdb independently ran MiXCR on the PCR reads; one entry per CDR3 protein. The data hold 250,000 to 300,000 distinct CDR3 sequences, with just over 7.5% observed a single time. The sample in question was peripheral blood, obtained 360 days after TCRalphabeta/CD19-depleted stem cell transplant. The rearrangement uses TRBV6-1 and TRBJ2-7; 9 bases fit TRBD1. The TCR was taken from a female patient aged 2 to 10 who had a stem cell transplant for Fanconi anemia, so the T cells may come from the graft donor. The CDR3: CASREAWTGVYEQYF. In DNA, the CDR3 is TGTGCCAGCAGAGAAGCCTGGACAGGGGTCTACGAGCAGTACTTC.